These 30 T cell receptor beta chains were all obtained from the same sample, sequenced in a study of neurological immune-mediated disorders. TCRdb passed the 5' RACE reads through MiXCR, listing each CDR3 protein once. The table lists about 46,000 distinct CDR3 sequences, less than 5% of them singletons. Material: PBMCs. These receptors all stem from a woman aged 55-70 years with multiple sclerosis.

This clonotype was seen only a few times. This rearrangement joins TRBV20-1 to TRBJ2-1, with 8 positions matching TRBD2. V trimming: 5 bases; J trimming: 8 bases; junction bases outside the gene matches: 8. CDR1 DFQATT and CDR2 SNEGSKA come from the germline V gene (reference sequence). CDR3 size: 13 residues. CDR3 nucleotide sequence: TGCAGTGCTGTAGGGACTAGTTTCGATGAGCAGTTCTTC. Translation: CSAVGTSFDEQFF.

This clonotype showed up many times. This chain links TRBV20-1 with TRBJ1-2, with D tentatively TRBD1 (6 bases). V was clipped by 6 bases and J by 3 bases, with 11 bases between them. This CDR3 spans 12 amino acids. Germline CDR1 is DFQATT and CDR2 is SNEGSKA (reference sequence). Here the CDR3 reads CSAAPGDYGYTF. The CDR3 DNA reads as TGCAGTGCGGCCCCAGGGGACTATGGCTACACCTTC.

This sequence joins TRBV10-3 and TRBJ2-2, with D perhaps TRBD1 (7 bases). The V gene's germline CDR1 is ENHRY and CDR2 SYGVKD. This CDR3 spans 13 amino acids. V was pared by 5 bases and J by 7 bases, with 11 bases between. CDR3 protein: CAISQGGGGELFF. The CDR3 region has the DNA TGTGCCATCAGTCAGGGGGGCGGCGGGGAGCTGTTTTTT.

The table lists this clonotype with a few counts. The chain joins TRBV5-1 to TRBJ1-4, with D hard to call. From germline, CDR1 is SGHRS and CDR2 YFSETQ. The germline V and J ends were trimmed by 0 bases and 8 bases, with 8 bases remaining between them. CDR3 size: 13 residues. The CDR3 nucleotides are TGCGCCAGCAGCTTGGGAGTTTCCGAAAAACTGTTTTTT. Translating it yields CASSLGVSEKLFF.

In this sample, this clonotype turned up many times. This rearrangement joins TRBV5-4 to TRBJ2-3, with TRBD2 identical over 9 bases. The CDR3 spans 16 residues. From germline, CDR1 is SGHNT and CDR2 YYREEE (reference sequence). V shed 4 bases, J shed 0 bases, and the junction held 6 bases outside the gene matches. CDR3 protein: CASSTGLASSTDTQYF. In DNA form, the CDR3 reads TGTGCCAGCAGCACCGGACTAGCGAGTAGCACAGATACGCAGTATTTT.

In its sample, this clonotype was seen many times. V and J are TRBV10-3 and TRBJ2-7, with D possibly matching TRBD2 (6 bases). The germline gives CDR1 ENHRY, CDR2 SYGVKD. V dropped 10 bases and J dropped 7 bases, with 17 bases sitting between them. CDR3 length equals 12 residues. The CDR3 loop reads CATRDSAGEQYF. The CDR3 nucleotides are TGTGCCACCAGGGACTCGGCGGGGGAGCAGTACTTC.

The chain employs TRBV7-2 and TRBJ1-1, with TRBD1 as a possible D gene (5 bases). Germline-derived CDR1 and CDR2 are SGHTA and FQGNSA. The CDR3 sequence is 14 residues long. Trimming removed 1 base at V and 5 bases at J, with 11 bases between. The CDR3 protein is CASSLEGKGTEAFF. The CDR3 DNA reads as TGTGCCAGCAGCTTAGAGGGAAAGGGGACTGAAGCTTTCTTT.

Ten or more counts support this clonotype. The rearrangement links TRBV9 to TRBJ2-1; D is tentatively TRBD1 or TRBD2 (6 bases each). Trimming removed 0 bases from V and 2 bases from J, with 9 bases in between. The CDR3 spans 15 residues. Germline CDR1 is SGDLS and CDR2 is YYNGEE. The CDR3 loop reads CASSVVGGPYNEQFF. The CDR3 DNA sequence: TGTGCCAGCAGCGTAGTGGGGGGCCCCTACAATGAGCAGTTCTTC.

In this sample, this clonotype turned up many times. CDR3 loop: CASSLVGTADGYTF. CDR3 nucleotide sequence: TGCGCCAGCAGCTTGGTAGGGACGGCTGATGGCTACACCTTC. This rearrangement joins TRBV5-1 to TRBJ1-2; a weak D match, TRBD1 (5 bases). The CDR3 contains 14 residues. With 0 bases removed from V and 6 bases from J, the gap between germline ends came to 12 bases. CDR1 is SGHRS and CDR2 is YFSETQ in the germline V gene.

This clonotype was observed many times. The V and J genes are TRBV5-4 and TRBJ2-5; 8 bases match TRBD2. Germline V gene sequence: CDR1 SGHNT, CDR2 YYREEE (reference sequence). The CDR3 runs 14 residues. Germline trimming cut 4 bases from V and 2 bases from J; bases unmatched to any gene: 4. The chain's CDR3 is CASSTPSGQETQYF. The CDR3 DNA follows: TGTGCCAGCAGCACCCCTAGCGGGCAAGAGACCCAGTACTTC.

This chain links TRBV5-1 with TRBJ1-2, with D unresolved. From germline, CDR1 is SGHRS and CDR2 YFSETQ. The CDR3 runs 13 residues. With 4 bases removed from V and 5 bases from J, the gap between germline ends came to 12 bases. CDR3 amino acids: CASSLAGQYGYTF. The CDR3 nucleotides read TGCGCCAGCAGCCTGGCGGGTCAGTATGGCTACACCTTC.

This clonotype has at least ten counts. The chain is built from TRBV20-1 and TRBJ2-7; perhaps TRBD1 as D (7 bases). Germline lookup yields CDR1 DFQATT and CDR2 SNEGSKA (reference sequence). Trimming pared 2 bases from V and 5 bases from J, leaving 13 bases between. This CDR3 region has 13 residues. The CDR3 loop reads CSARTGEVDEQYV. The CDR3, as DNA: TGCAGTGCTAGAACAGGGGAGGTGGACGAGCAGTACGTC.

There are many counts of this clonotype. The V gene is TRBV20-1, the J gene TRBJ2-1; D gene ambiguous. This CDR3 contains 13 residues. Trimming shortened V by 3 bases and J by 6 bases, and 12 bases separated the two germline ends. Germline assignment: CDR1 DFQATT and CDR2 SNEGSKA (reference sequence). This CDR3 reads CSASPGGGNEQFF. The CDR3 region has the DNA TGCAGTGCTAGTCCGGGCGGCGGCAATGAGCAGTTCTTC.

This clonotype has a handful of counts. One junction end disagrees with the germline gene, perhaps due to a read error. J is TRBJ1-2 and V is TRBV7-8; no reliable D call. Germline V gives CDR1 SGHVS, CDR2 FQNEAQ. This CDR3 comprises 14 residues. CDR3: CASSLAEANYGHTF. In DNA, the CDR3 is TGTGCCAGCAGCTTAGCGGAGGCTAACTATGGCCACACCTTC.

This clonotype was counted at least ten times. The V and J genes are TRBV20-1 and TRBJ2-3; a possible D gene is TRBD1 (5 bases). Trimming cost V 3 bases and J 10 bases, with 23 bases left between them. Germline loops: CDR1 DFQATT, CDR2 SNEGSKA (reference sequence). The CDR3 has 15 amino acids. This CDR3 is CSARDPGGAMGSQYF. CDR3 DNA sequence: TGCAGTGCTAGGGATCCAGGTGGGGCGATGGGGTCGCAGTATTTT.

The chain uses TRBV7-2 and TRBJ2-2; 7 nucleotides agree with TRBD2. Germline loops: CDR1 SGHTA, CDR2 FQGNSA. This CDR3 has 16 amino acids. V was pared by 1 base and J by 5 bases, with 7 bases of the junction left unmatched. CDR3 nucleotides: TGTGCCAGCAGCTTAGATCGCGGGAGAGGGACCGGGGAGCTGTTTTTT. It specifies CASSLDRGRGTGELFF.

The V call is TRBV24-1, the J call TRBJ2-3; no clear D gene. V was cut by 6 bases and J by 2 bases, with 8 bases left in between. Per germline, CDR1 KGHDR and CDR2 SFDVKD. The CDR3 is 13 residues long. In DNA form, the CDR3 reads TGTGCCACCAGTCGGGTTTCCACAGATACGCAGTATTTT. Translating gives CATSRVSTDTQYF.

The CDR3 sequence is CSARQGGETQYF. CDR3 nucleotide sequence: TGCAGTGCTAGACAGGGGGGCGAGACCCAGTACTTC. J is TRBJ2-5 and V is TRBV20-1, with TRBD1 as a possible D gene (7 bases). Trimming removed 2 bases from V and 5 bases from J, with 9 bases in between. Looked up from germline, CDR1 is DFQATT and CDR2 is SNEGSKA (reference sequence). The CDR3 has 12 residues.

This clonotype has at least ten counts. V and J are TRBV15 and TRBJ1-3, with D possibly being TRBD1 (5 bases). Between the trimmed V and J ends, which lost 9 bases and 0 bases, there was a span of 12 bases. Germline lookup yields CDR1 LNHNV and CDR2 YYDKDF (reference sequence). The CDR3 runs to 14 residues. The CDR3 nucleotides read TGTGCCACAGGGGATCCGTTCTCTGGAAACACCATATATTTT. This gives the protein CATGDPFSGNTIYF.

This clonotype was counted ten times or more. The CDR3 coding sequence is TGTGCCAGCAGTCTAGGGGTGGCTTACGAGCAGTACTTC. Translation: CASSLGVAYEQYF. The rearrangement links TRBV12-3 or TRBV12-4 to TRBJ2-7, with a possible D match to TRBD1 (5 bases). With 5 bases removed from V and 4 bases from J, the gap between germline ends came to 12 bases. The CDR3 has 13 residues.

This clonotype was detected many times. The chain has TRBV2 and TRBJ2-7; TRBD2 matches at 14 bases. V shed 7 bases, J shed 4 bases, and the junction held 6 bases outside the gene matches. Germline loops: CDR1 SNHLY, CDR2 FYNNEI. The CDR3 covers 15 residues. CDR3 in amino acids: CASTVGLAGVYEQYF. CDR3 sequence (DNA): TGTGCCAGCACGGTGGGACTAGCGGGGGTTTACGAGCAGTACTTC.

The J gene is TRBJ1-2, the V gene TRBV20-1, with D tentatively TRBD1 (5 bases). V was cut by 0 bases and J by 4 bases, with 12 bases left in between. This CDR3 comprises 14 residues. Germline V gene sequence: CDR1 DFQATT, CDR2 SNEGSKA (reference sequence). This chain's CDR3 is CSARDREPSYGYTF. The CDR3 coding sequence is TGCAGTGCTAGAGACAGGGAACCTAGCTATGGCTACACCTTC.

This chain joins TRBV6-6 and TRBJ1-2; perhaps TRBD1 as D (5 bases). The CDR3 consists of 13 residues. Trimming pared 6 bases from V and 13 bases from J, leaving 21 bases between. CDR1 and CDR2 from the germline V gene are MNHNY and SVGAGI (reference sequence). The DNA for the CDR3 is TGTGCCAGCAGCCGGGGCAGTCCTGGGGATTCCACCTTC. Protein sequence: CASSRGSPGDSTF.

In this sample, this clonotype turned up a few times. This CDR3 reads CASSLLGQGTYEQYV. Here the CDR3 DNA reads TGTGCCAGCAGCTTGTTGGGACAGGGCACCTACGAGCAGTACGTC. The chain uses TRBV7-8 and TRBJ2-7, with 9 nucleotides matching TRBD1. Germline CDR1 reads SGHVS; CDR2 reads FQNEAQ. Trimming cost V 3 bases and J 2 bases; bases outside gene matches: 5. The CDR3 runs to 15 residues.

This clonotype was counted ten times or more. J is TRBJ2-3 and V is TRBV7-2; 14 bases line up with TRBD2. There are 17 residues in the CDR3. Trimming cost V 5 bases and J 6 bases; bases outside gene matches: 10. CDR1 is SGHTA and CDR2 is FQGNSA in the germline V gene. The CDR3 loop is CASSLTSGGAGGDTQYF. CDR3 in DNA: TGTGCCAGCAGCCTGACTAGCGGGGGGGCTGGAGGTGATACGCAGTATTTT.

Ten or more counts support this clonotype. V usage is TRBV20-1 and J usage is TRBJ2-7; 14 bases match TRBD2. V gave up 5 bases and J gave up 6 bases; unmatched junction bases: 6. CDR3 length equals 14 residues. Germline V lookup: CDR1 DFQATT, CDR2 SNEGSKA (reference sequence). The CDR3 bases are TGCAGTGCTCAGACTAGCGGGAGGGCCCGCGAGCAGTACGTC. Its protein product is CSAQTSGRAREQYV.

This clonotype was recorded many times. The gene calls are TRBV9 and TRBJ2-1, with D unclear. The CDR3 covers 13 residues. The germline V gene encodes CDR1 SGDLS and CDR2 YYNGEE. V lost 3 bases to trimming and J lost 2 bases, with 6 bases between them. This CDR3 is CASSGQAYNEQFF. Here the CDR3 DNA reads TGTGCCAGCAGCGGGCAGGCCTACAATGAGCAGTTCTTC. The full variable domain, completed using reference TRBV9 and TRBJ2-1, is DSGVTQTPKHLITATGQRVTLRCSPRSGDLSVYWYQQSLDQGLQFLIQYYNGEERAKGNILERFSAQQFPDLHSELNLSSLELGDSALYFCASSGQAYNEQFFGPGTRLTVL.

The chain employs TRBV25-1 and TRBJ2-1; 8 positions match TRBD1. The CDR3 contains 13 residues. From germline, CDR1 is MGHDK and CDR2 SYGVNS. V trimming: 4 bases; J trimming: 10 bases; junction bases outside the gene matches: 6. CDR3 amino acids: CASSVIPGGEQFF. In nucleotides, the CDR3 is TGTGCCAGCAGTGTAATCCCAGGGGGCGAGCAGTTCTTC.

The chain has TRBV11-3 and TRBJ2-2; D remains ambiguous. This CDR3 is built from 13 residues. V shed 4 bases and J shed 8 bases, with 11 bases lying between them. Germline V gene sequence: CDR1 SGHNT, CDR2 YENEEA. CDR3: CASSSRPQGELFF. CDR3 in DNA: TGTGCCAGCAGCTCGAGACCCCAGGGGGAGCTGTTTTTT.

This clonotype turned up a few times. The gene calls are TRBV20-1 and TRBJ2-7; D gene ambiguous. The V end lost 0 bases, the J end lost 5 bases, and 14 bases lay between the germline ends. Germline V gene data show CDR1 as DFQATT and CDR2 as SNEGSKA (reference sequence). The CDR3 consists of 14 residues. CDR3 sequence reads: CSARDPVGEHEQYV. The CDR3 coding sequence is TGCAGTGCTAGAGATCCGGTAGGAGAACACGAGCAGTACGTC.